These 29 T cell receptor beta chains originate from one sample sequenced in a study of T cell responses to AZD1222 COVID-19 vaccine (dated by TCRdb to the early 2020s). The sample's time point, from its label and the paper: baseline before first vaccination. Receptor amplification or capture employed the immunoSEQ multiplex PCR assay. In TCRdb, the immuneACCESS table is reduced to in-frame sequences with V and J assigned. These tables do not hold every clone; where another copy was compared, an unresolved V gene accounts for under half, and the others remain unexplained. The sample table shows roughly 67,000 clones, and around nine tenths are seen once. The ten largest clones represent about 8% of the sample. The sequenced sample was peripheral blood, obtained on day 0 of AZD1222 vaccination. All receptors come from an adult in good health.

The CDR3 reads CASRLSSYNEQFF. CDR3 DNA sequence: TGTGCCAGCAGGCTATCGTCCTACAATGAGCAGTTCTTC. This chain connects TRBV6-5 to TRBJ2-1; no clear D. Trimming removed 6 bases from V and 1 base from J, with 7 bases in between. Germline values: CDR1 MNHEY, CDR2 SVGAGI. The CDR3 extends over 13 amino acids.

The chain is built from TRBV30 and TRBJ1-5; a weak D match, TRBD1 (6 bases). The CDR3 contains 14 residues. V lost 1 base to trimming and J lost 6 bases, with 13 bases between them. Germline values: CDR1 GTSNPN, CDR2 SVGIG (reference sequence). The CDR3 DNA follows: TGTGCCTGGAGTGCTACAGGGAGAGGTCAGCCCCAGCATTTT. Translating gives CAWSATGRGQPQHF.

The V and J genes are TRBV4-2 and TRBJ2-1; 15 nucleotides line up with TRBD2. The CDR3 length is 16 residues. Per the germline V gene, CDR1 is LGHNA and CDR2 is YNFKEQ. The V and J ends lost 0 bases and 7 bases, in that order; junction bases with no gene match: 1. The CDR3 nucleotides read TGTGCCAGCAGCCAAGATGGACTAGCGGGAGGGAATGAGCAGTTCTTC. Protein sequence: CASSQDGLAGGNEQFF.

This clone showed up just a few times. The V and J genes are TRBV18 and TRBJ2-1; 10 nucleotides align to TRBD2. CDR1 is KGHSH, CDR2 LQKENI, per germline. The CDR3 runs to 15 residues. Trimming cost V 5 bases and J 5 bases; bases outside gene matches: 6. CDR3 sequence reads: CASSVRTSGDNEQFF. CDR3 bases: TGTGCCAGCTCAGTTCGGACTAGCGGAGACAATGAGCAGTTCTTC.

The chain recombines TRBV25-1 with TRBJ1-1; TRBD1 matches 8 bases. After removal of 4 bases from V and 1 base from J, the junction contained 11 bases not matched to a gene. Germline V gives CDR1 MGHDK, CDR2 SYGVNS. This CDR3 contains 17 residues. DNA for the CDR3: TGTGCCAGCAGTGCCGAAGACAGGGGCCTCGCGAACACTGAAGCTTTCTTT. This gives the protein CASSAEDRGLANTEAFF.

The CDR3 bases are TGTGCCAGCAGTTACGGGAAGGGACAGGGAGTAGGTGGCTACACCTTC. Translating gives CASSYGKGQGVGGYTF. This sequence joins TRBV27 and TRBJ1-2; TRBD1 matches 9 bases. Per the germline V gene, CDR1 is MNHEY and CDR2 is SMNVEV (reference sequence). This CDR3 is built from 16 residues. The V and J ends lost 4 bases and 7 bases, in that order; junction bases with no gene match: 13.

This clone was recorded once. The chain has TRBV30 and TRBJ2-2; TRBD1 might be the D (5 bases). The CDR3 is 14 amino acids. V dropped 3 bases and J dropped 1 base, with 9 bases sitting between them. Germline loops: CDR1 GTSNPN, CDR2 SVGIG (reference sequence). This CDR3 reads CAWRGGQNTGELFF. The CDR3 DNA is TGTGCCTGGAGAGGTGGACAGAACACCGGGGAGCTGTTTTTT.

The chain carries TRBV7-9 and TRBJ2-1; no clear D. Looked up from germline, CDR1 is SEHNR and CDR2 is FQNEAQ (reference sequence). Trimming took 2 bases from V and 7 from J, leaving 15 bases between them. CDR3 length: 15 amino acids. The CDR3 region has the DNA TGTGCCAGCAGCTTACAACAGTCCTCCGAGAATGAGCAGTTCTTC. Translated, it gives CASSLQQSSENEQFF.

V gene TRBV7-3 combines with J gene TRBJ2-2; perhaps TRBD2 as D (5 bases). Germline V lookup: CDR1 SGHTA, CDR2 FQGTGA. V lost 5 bases and J lost 7, with 11 bases in between. The CDR3 is 13 amino acids. The CDR3, as DNA: TGTGCCAGCAGCCGCCCCGGGGTCGGGGAGCTGTTTTTT. Its translation is CASSRPGVGELFF.

The rearrangement joins TRBV7-9 to TRBJ2-1; possible D gene TRBD1, 5 bases. CDR1 and CDR2 (germline): SEHNR, FQNEAQ (reference sequence). This CDR3 comprises 11 residues. Between the trimmed V and J ends, which lost 3 bases and 9 bases, there was a span of 6 bases. CDR3 loop: CASSFQGEQFF. The CDR3 bases are TGTGCCAGCAGCTTCCAGGGTGAGCAGTTCTTC.

This clone occurred once. The chain uses TRBV7-6 and TRBJ1-3; D gene ambiguous. The V end was cut by 1 base, the J end by 3 bases, with 13 bases between. The CDR3 covers 16 residues. CDR1 and CDR2 (germline): SGHVS, FNYEAQ. DNA of the CDR3: TGTGCCAGCAGCTTAGATCTGGGCTTGGGTGGAAACACCATATATTTT. Its protein product is CASSLDLGLGGNTIYF.

The chain carries TRBV6-2 or TRBV6-3 and TRBJ2-7; 14 bases fit TRBD2. Germline-derived CDR1 and CDR2 are MNHEY and SVGEGT. J gave up 6 bases and V 5 bases, and 12 bases lay outside the gene matches. The CDR3 runs to 17 residues. CDR3 DNA: TGTGCCAGCAGTGCCGGGACTAGCGGGAGTTTGGTTCGCGAGCAGTACTTC. It specifies CASSAGTSGSLVREQYF.

The J gene is TRBJ2-2, the V gene TRBV11-2, with D uncertain. CDR1 is SGHAT, CDR2 FQNNGV, per germline. The CDR3 spans 12 residues. V lost 5 bases to trimming and J lost 4 bases, with 5 bases between them. Here the CDR3 reads CASSLGTGELFF. The CDR3, as DNA: TGTGCCAGCAGCCTAGGCACCGGGGAGCTGTTTTTT.

On this clone: At one boundary the junction diverges from the germline segment, which might be a read error. The V call is TRBV7-9, the J call TRBJ1-2, with 7 bases aligning to TRBD1. The CDR3 has 14 residues. Germline V gene sequence: CDR1 SEHNR, CDR2 FQNEAQ (reference sequence). CDR3 in amino acids: CASSIAGGRDGYTF. CDR3 in DNA: TGTGCCAGCAGCATAGCAGGGGGAAGGGATGGCTACACCTTC.

As to this clone: Additional DNA sequences in this sample encode the identical CDR3. The rearrangement links TRBV6-2 or TRBV6-3 to TRBJ1-5; no reliable D call. The V and J ends lost 3 bases and 0 bases respectively, with 6 bases between them. In germline, CDR1 is MNHEY, CDR2 SVGEGT. The CDR3 contains 14 residues. CDR3 in amino acids: CASSYLNSNQPQHF. The CDR3 nucleotides are TGTGCCAGCAGTTATCTAAATAGCAATCAGCCCCAGCATTTT.

The V and J genes are TRBV3-1 (or the pseudogene TRBV3-2) and TRBJ1-5, with a tentative D call TRBD1 (5 bases). The CDR3 spans 14 residues. The germline V and J ends were trimmed by 2 bases and 2 bases, with 7 bases remaining between them. In germline, CDR1 is LGHDT, CDR2 YNNKEL (reference sequence). CDR3 amino acids: CASSQKGGNQPQHF. The CDR3 DNA reads as TGTGCCAGCAGCCAAAAAGGGGGCAATCAGCCCCAGCATTTT.

This clone was seen a single time. The chain joins TRBV15 to TRBJ2-7, with 10 nucleotides matching TRBD2. CDR1 is LNHNV, CDR2 YYDKDF, per germline (reference sequence). The CDR3 contains 15 residues. V lost 0 bases and J lost 3; bases outside the gene matches: 2. In nucleotides, the CDR3 is TGTGCCACCAGCAGAGAAACTAGCGGGAACTACGAGCAGTACTTC. Its translation is CATSRETSGNYEQYF.

This clone was counted between two and nine times. The CDR3 DNA follows: TGTGCCAGCAGCCGGGGAAGGGGCTACACCTTC. The encoded protein is CASSRGRGYTF. The chain carries TRBV5-6 and TRBJ1-2; no definite D call. CDR1 SGHDT and CDR2 YYEEEE come from the germline V gene. This CDR3 contains 11 residues. Between the trimmed V and J ends, which lost 4 bases and 8 bases, there was a span of 9 bases.

The chain uses TRBV29-1 and TRBJ2-1; D is perhaps TRBD2 (6 bases). This CDR3 comprises 14 residues. V was clipped by 7 bases and J by 9 bases, with 22 bases between them. CDR1 is SQVTM, CDR2 ANQGSEA, per germline. The CDR3 loop is CSAKVTGVGGEQFF. As DNA, the CDR3 is TGCAGCGCCAAGGTGACCGGCGTCGGGGGTGAGCAGTTCTTC.

The J gene is TRBJ1-1, the V gene TRBV19; TRBD1 is a possible D gene (5 bases). This CDR3 region has 14 residues. V shed 5 bases and J shed 5 bases, with 15 bases lying between them. Germline-derived CDR1 and CDR2 are LNHDA and SQIVND (reference sequence). The CDR3 reads CASSVGTPGTEAFF. CDR3 nucleotide sequence: TGTGCCAGTAGTGTCGGGACCCCGGGGACTGAAGCTTTCTTT.

The gene calls are TRBV6-5 and TRBJ2-2; 8 positions agree with TRBD2. Germline CDR1 reads MNHEY; CDR2 reads SVGAGI. J was trimmed by 7 bases and V by 7 bases; bases with no gene match: 11. The CDR3 runs to 15 residues. The CDR3 sequence: CASIGNGRANGELFF. The CDR3 region has the DNA TGTGCCAGCATAGGTAACGGGAGGGCCAACGGGGAGCTGTTTTTT.

The chain uses TRBV3-1 (or the pseudogene TRBV3-2) and TRBJ2-7; D call uncertain. CDR1 and CDR2 (germline): LGHDT, YNNKEL (reference sequence). This CDR3 contains 14 residues. V gave up 4 bases and J gave up 7 bases, with 17 bases separating them. The CDR3: CASSPTLGLYEQYF. The CDR3 bases are TGTGCCAGCAGCCCTACGTTGGGCCTGTATGAGCAGTACTTC.

The chain carries TRBV29-1 and TRBJ2-1; D unresolved. The germline CDR1 and CDR2 sequences are SQVTM and ANQGSEA. Trimming shortened V by 6 bases and J by 3 bases, and 12 bases separated the two germline ends. The CDR3 extends over 13 amino acids. DNA for the CDR3: TGCAGCGTGCCCCAGCGCCTCTACAATGAGCAGTTCTTC. Translation gives CSVPQRLYNEQFF.

This chain connects TRBV5-1 to TRBJ1-4, with D perhaps TRBD1 (6 bases). With 4 bases removed from V and 7 bases from J, the gap between germline ends came to 17 bases. The CDR3 covers 15 residues. Germline lookup yields CDR1 SGHRS and CDR2 YFSETQ. CDR3 nucleotide sequence: TGCGCCAGCAGCCCGGGTCGGGGGCATGGTGAAAAACTGTTTTTT. It specifies CASSPGRGHGEKLFF.

This clone has ten or more counts. The genes are TRBV4-2 and TRBJ2-3, with 8 bases aligning to TRBD2. CDR3 length: 15 amino acids. The junction had 2 bases not matched to a gene; V was cut back by 1 base and J by 2 bases. Looked up from germline, CDR1 is LGHNA and CDR2 is YNFKEQ. The CDR3 loop reads CASSQAGGPTDTQYF. DNA for the CDR3: TGTGCCAGCAGCCAAGCGGGAGGGCCCACAGATACGCAGTATTTT.

The chain is built from TRBV3-1 (or the pseudogene TRBV3-2) and TRBJ2-7; TRBD2 is a possible D gene (5 bases). V lost 3 bases and J 5 bases, leaving 8 bases between the germline ends. The CDR3 spans 12 residues. Germline V lookup: CDR1 LGHDT, CDR2 YNNKEL (reference sequence). In DNA form, the CDR3 reads TGTGCCAGCAGCCAGGGGAGAAACGAGCAGTACTTC. The encoded protein is CASSQGRNEQYF.

The rearrangement joins TRBV5-1 to TRBJ1-2; D not certain. This CDR3 comprises 15 residues. Germline CDR1 is SGHRS and CDR2 is YFSETQ. V lost 2 bases to trimming and J lost 0 bases, with 11 bases between them. CDR3 nucleotides: TGCGCCAGCAGCTTAGCAAGAGGAGCTAACTATGGCTACACCTTC. This codes for CASSLARGANYGYTF. The full variable domain, with the rest looked up from reference TRBV5-1 and TRBJ1-2, is KAGVTQTPRYLIKTRGQQVTLSCSPISGHRSVSWYQQTPGQGLQFLFEYFSETQRNKGNFPGRFSGRQFSNSRSEMNVSTLELGDSALYLCASSLARGANYGYTFGSGTRLTVV.

The chain employs TRBV19 and TRBJ1-5; D is unresolved. CDR1 is LNHDA, CDR2 SQIVND, per germline (reference sequence). The CDR3 is made up of 12 amino acids. V shed 4 bases and J shed 3 bases, with 4 bases lying between them. Written as DNA, the CDR3 is TGTGCCAGTAGTACCCCCAATCAGCCCCAGCATTTT. Amino acid sequence: CASSTPNQPQHF.

This chain connects TRBV9 to TRBJ1-2; D is perhaps TRBD1 (5 bases). Germline V CDR1 and CDR2: SGDLS, YYNGEE. The CDR3 consists of 15 residues. V lost 0 bases and J 0 bases, leaving 9 bases between the germline ends. CDR3 protein: CASSVGTPSNYGYTF. The CDR3 DNA reads TGTGCCAGCAGCGTAGGGACACCCTCTAACTATGGCTACACCTTC.